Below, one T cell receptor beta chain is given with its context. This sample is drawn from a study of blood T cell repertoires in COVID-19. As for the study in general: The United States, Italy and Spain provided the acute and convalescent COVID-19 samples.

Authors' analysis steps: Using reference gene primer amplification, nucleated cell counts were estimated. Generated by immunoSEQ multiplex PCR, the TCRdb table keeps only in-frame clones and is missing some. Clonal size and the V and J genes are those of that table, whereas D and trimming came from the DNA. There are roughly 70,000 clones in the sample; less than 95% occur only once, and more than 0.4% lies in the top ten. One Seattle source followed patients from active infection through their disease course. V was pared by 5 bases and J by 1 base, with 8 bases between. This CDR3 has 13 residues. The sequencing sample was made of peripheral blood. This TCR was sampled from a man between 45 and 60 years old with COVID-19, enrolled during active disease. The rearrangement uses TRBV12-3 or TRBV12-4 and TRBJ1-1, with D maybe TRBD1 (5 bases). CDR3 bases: TGTGCCAGCAGTACGACAGAGAACACTGAAGCTTTCTTT. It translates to CASSTTENTEAFF.